Listed below are T cell receptor beta chains from one sample, sequenced in a study of OX40 agonist ivuxolimab in advanced cancers. The table came from immunoSEQ multiplex PCR; TCRdb's copy has only in-frame clones and leaves some out. The sample consists of approximately 30,000 clones, about 90% of them appearing once. The input for sequencing was CD4+ or CD8+ T cells sorted from blood, taken in a trial of the OX40 agonist ivuxolimab. These receptors all come from an adult with an advanced solid tumor such as melanoma, head and neck, liver or kidney cancer. The CDR3 runs from the conserved cysteine through the conserved F or W. A D gene is named only where the DNA matches it firmly. Only some rows state a clone size, as once, few, many or a class for expanded clones.

d_call	clone_size	v_call	j_call	cdr3_aa	cdr3_nt
TRBD2	NA	TRBV11-2	TRBJ2-7	CASNSGRSGEQYF	TGTGCCAGCAACAGCGGGAGGTCCGGCGAGCAGTACTTC
NA	few	TRBV6-5	TRBJ2-6	CASSPGHSGANVLTF	TGTGCCAGCAGTCCCGGACACTCTGGGGCCAACGTCCTGACTTTC
NA	NA	TRBV4-1	TRBJ2-4	CASSQVLGIQYF	TGCGCCAGCAGCCAAGTACTCGGCATTCAGTACTTC
NA	once	TRBV6-5	TRBJ2-7	CASSYSRNAGEQYF	TGTGCCAGCAGTTACTCTCGTAACGCAGGGGAGCAGTACTTC
NA	NA	TRBV11-2	TRBJ2-4	CASSFDLNIQYF	TGTGCCAGCAGCTTCGACTTAAACATTCAGTACTTC
NA	NA	TRBV30	TRBJ2-5	CACSGGHGEETQYF	TGTGCCTGCTCCGGCGGACACGGTGAGGAGACCCAGTACTTC
NA	NA	TRBV7-9	TRBJ2-3	CASSPEGRIYTQYF	TGTGCCAGCAGCCCGGAGGGCCGAATCTATACGCAGTATTTT
TRBD1	NA	TRBV4-3	TRBJ1-3	CASSQDEGQGTGNTIYF	TGCGCCAGCAGCCAAGATGAGGGACAGGGGACTGGAAACACCATATATTTT
TRBD2	NA	TRBV9	TRBJ2-7	CASSVGLPGLAGEGPPSYEQYF	TGTGCCAGCAGCGTAGGTCTCCCGGGACTAGCGGGAGAGGGGCCCCCCTCCTACGAGCAGTACTTC
TRBD2	once	TRBV19	TRBJ2-1	CASSIGTSGRPYNEQFF	TGTGCCAGTAGTATCGGGACTAGCGGGAGACCCTACAATGAGCAGTTCTTC
NA	NA	TRBV10-3	TRBJ1-4	CAISESGAGGAQEEKLFF	TGTGCCATCAGTGAGTCTGGGGCAGGAGGAGCGCAGGAAGAAAAACTGTTTTTT
NA	NA	TRBV4-3	TRBJ2-3	CASSQGPGSADTQYF	TGCGCCAGCAGCCAAGGTCCGGGGAGCGCAGATACGCAGTATTTT
NA	NA	TRBV4-3	TRBJ2-7	CASSPGRTYEQYF	TGCGCCAGCAGCCCGGGACGGACCTACGAGCAGTACTTC
NA	NA	TRBV28	TRBJ1-5	CASSPGQFSNQPQHF	TGTGCCAGCAGTCCTGGACAGTTTAGCAATCAGCCCCAGCATTTT
TRBD2	NA	TRBV25-1	TRBJ2-1	CASSEYFHTSGRIEQFF	TGTGCCAGCAGTGAATACTTCCATACTAGCGGGAGGATTGAGCAGTTCTTC
TRBD1	NA	TRBV5-8	TRBJ2-1	CASSSPRQGARGEQFF	TGTGCCAGCAGCTCACCCAGACAGGGGGCGAGGGGTGAGCAGTTCTTC
TRBD1	NA	TRBV6-5	TRBJ1-1	CASSTSDRVDTEAFF	TGTGCCAGCTCCACCTCTGACAGGGTCGACACTGAAGCTTTCTTT
TRBD1	NA	TRBV5-8	TRBJ2-1	CASNLAGQGRDEQFF	TGTGCCAGCAACCTTGCGGGACAGGGGCGTGATGAGCAGTTCTTC
NA	NA	TRBV13	TRBJ2-1	CASSFVSYNEQFF	TGTGCCAGCAGCTTCGTTTCCTACAATGAGCAGTTCTTC
TRBD2	NA	TRBV9	TRBJ2-1	CASTETSDPYNEQFF	TGTGCCAGCACCGAGACTAGCGACCCCTACAATGAGCAGTTCTTC
NA	NA	TRBV6-6	TRBJ1-2	CASSWRNYGYTF	TGTGCCAGCAGCTGGCGAAACTATGGCTACACCTTC
NA	NA	TRBV5-1	TRBJ2-5	CASSLELGETQYF	TGCGCCAGCAGCTTAGAACTAGGGGAGACCCAGTACTTC
NA	NA	TRBV10-3	TRBJ1-2	CAISESGQNYGYTF	TGTGCCATCAGTGAGTCGGGGCAGAACTATGGCTACACCTTC
NA	NA	TRBV7-3	TRBJ2-2	CASSVGSSNTGELFF	TGTGCCAGCAGCGTCGGCAGCTCGAACACCGGGGAGCTGTTTTTT
TRBD2	NA	TRBV5-6	TRBJ2-7	CASSPSSGSYEQYF	TGTGCCAGCAGCCCCTCTAGCGGCTCCTACGAGCAGTACTTC
NA	once	TRBV11-2	TRBJ1-2	CASSLDYGQKESYTF	TGTGCCAGCAGCTTAGACTACGGACAGAAAGAAAGCTACACCTTC
NA	NA	TRBV28	TRBJ2-7	CASSLSTSYEQYF	TGTGCCAGCAGTTTATCGACGTCCTACGAGCAGTACTTC
TRBD2	NA	TRBV11-2	TRBJ2-2	CASSPREGRGVATGELFF	TGTGCCAGCAGCCCTCGGGAGGGCCGTGGGGTTGCTACCGGGGAGCTGTTTTTT
TRBD1	NA	TRBV5-1	TRBJ2-3	CASSLWQGVGDTQYF	TGCGCCAGCAGCTTGTGGCAGGGGGTTGGAGATACGCAGTATTTT
TRBD1	NA	TRBV19	TRBJ1-2	CASSIADRANYGYTF	TGTGCCAGTAGTATTGCGGACAGGGCGAACTATGGCTACACCTTC
NA	once	TRBV9	TRBJ2-7	CASSVGDSSYEQYF	TGTGCCAGCAGCGTCGGAGACAGCAGCTACGAGCAGTACTTC
NA	NA	TRBV19	TRBJ1-1	CASTSSEGGTEAFF	TGTGCCAGTACCTCGTCCGAGGGGGGCACTGAAGCTTTCTTT
NA	NA	TRBV13	TRBJ2-3	CASSLERARATDTQYF	TGTGCCAGCAGCTTAGAACGGGCAAGGGCTACAGATACGCAGTATTTT
NA	NA	TRBV5-8	TRBJ1-2	CASSLGTVLSGYTF	TGTGCCAGCAGCTTGGGGACCGTCCTTAGTGGCTACACCTTC
TRBD2	once	TRBV28	TRBJ2-1	CASSARGLVAGVFNEQFF	TGTGCCAGCAGTGCTAGGGGGTTGGTAGCGGGAGTTTTCAATGAGCAGTTCTTC
NA	medium-sized	TRBV6-4	TRBJ1-1	CASSDSDNTEAFF	TGTGCCAGCAGTGACTCGGACAACACTGAAGCTTTCTTT
NA	NA	TRBV9	TRBJ1-2	CASRDRLDVKVVPDGYTF	TGTGCCAGCAGGGACAGATTAGACGTAAAGGTTGTGCCAGATGGCTACACCTTC
TRBD2	NA	TRBV28	TRBJ2-1	CASSFRPSGDEQFF	TGTGCCAGCAGTTTTAGGCCTAGCGGCGATGAGCAGTTCTTC
TRBD2	once	TRBV11-3	TRBJ2-1	CASSPEGLAGANEQFF	TGTGCCAGCAGCCCAGAGGGGCTAGCGGGAGCCAATGAGCAGTTCTTC
NA	once	TRBV29-1	TRBJ2-7	CSSRTGTYEQYF	TGCAGCTCAAGGACGGGTACCTACGAGCAGTACTTC
NA	NA	TRBV28	TRBJ1-5	CASSLLDGEQPQHF	TGTGCCAGCAGTTTACTCGACGGCGAGCAGCCCCAGCATTTT
NA	NA	TRBV6-6	TRBJ2-1	CASRERTNEQFF	TGTGCCAGCAGAGAAAGGACGAATGAGCAGTTCTTC
NA	NA	TRBV28	TRBJ2-7	CASSLTRGEAYEQYF	TGTGCCAGCAGCTTGACCAGGGGTGAAGCCTACGAGCAGTACTTC
NA	NA	TRBV9	TRBJ2-3	CASSFSTDTQYF	TGTGCCAGCAGCTTCAGCACAGATACGCAGTATTTT
TRBD1	NA	TRBV29-1	TRBJ1-1	CSVLTGGMDTEAFF	TGCAGCGTTCTGACAGGGGGAATGGACACTGAAGCTTTCTTT
NA	NA	TRBV29-1	TRBJ2-2	CSIRGELTGELFF	TGCAGCATTCGAGGGGAACTCACCGGGGAGCTGTTTTTT
NA	once	TRBV5-6	TRBJ2-5	CAMTKGGQETQYF	TGTGCCATGACCAAAGGAGGGCAAGAGACCCAGTACTTC
TRBD2	NA	TRBV27	TRBJ2-7	CASSSSGNSYEQYF	TGTGCCAGCAGTTCTAGCGGCAACTCCTACGAGCAGTACTTC
NA	NA	TRBV7-6	TRBJ2-5	CASSLVWDRGQETQYF	TGTGCCAGCAGCTTAGTTTGGGATCGGGGACAAGAGACCCAGTACTTC
TRBD1	NA	TRBV6-5	TRBJ1-1	CASSDSAGGATEAFF	TGTGCCAGCAGTGACTCTGCAGGGGGCGCGACTGAAGCTTTCTTT
NA	once	TRBV10-3	TRBJ2-7	CAISEGQGQVFEQYF	TGTGCCATCAGTGAGGGGCAGGGGCAGGTCTTCGAGCAGTACTTC
NA	NA	TRBV5-6	TRBJ2-7	CASSLASYEQYF	TGTGCCAGCAGCTTGGCTTCCTACGAGCAGTACTTC
NA	NA	TRBV4-1	TRBJ2-5	CASSREGSSETQYF	TGCGCCAGCAGCCGAGAAGGGTCCTCAGAGACCCAGTACTTC
NA	NA	TRBV7-2	TRBJ2-5	CASSRGMRGETQYF	TGTGCCAGCAGTAGGGGCATGCGAGGAGAGACCCAGTACTTC
NA	NA	TRBV5-1	TRBJ2-7	CASSYSSYEQYF	TGCGCCAGCAGCTACTCCTCCTACGAGCAGTACTTC